The rows below give T cell receptor beta chains drawn from one sample of a study of early T cells in non-severe SARS-CoV-2 infection. Via MiXCR, TCRdb re-called the 5' RACE reads, giving one row per CDR3 protein. The sample has 60,000 to 80,000 distinct CDR3 sequences, over 9% seen once. Material: whole blood. The source is an adult who was a healthcare worker with PCR-confirmed SARS-CoV-2 infection or an uninfected control (not recorded which). The CDR3 runs from the conserved cysteine through the conserved F or W. Fields, in order: CDR3 length, V gene, D gene, clone size, J gene, CDR3 protein, CDR3 DNA. A D gene is named only where the DNA matches it firmly. Size values are once, few and many counts, or a class for expanded clones, and some rows have none.

cdr3_length: 11; v_call: TRBV30; d_call: NA; clone_size: NA; j_call: TRBJ2-2; cdr3_aa: CAWSVHRELFF; cdr3_nt: TGTGCCTGGAGTGTACATAGGGAGCTGTTTTTT
cdr3_length: 14; v_call: TRBV29-1; d_call: NA; clone_size: few; j_call: TRBJ2-1; cdr3_aa: CSVEDTHTGFEQFF; cdr3_nt: TGCAGCGTTGAAGACACTCATACGGGGTTCGAGCAGTTCTTC
cdr3_length: 15; v_call: TRBV20-1; d_call: NA; clone_size: NA; j_call: TRBJ2-1; cdr3_aa: CSAPFAGSAYNEQFF; cdr3_nt: TGCAGTGCTCCTTTCGCGGGCAGCGCCTACAATGAGCAGTTCTTC
cdr3_length: 16; v_call: TRBV6-6; d_call: TRBD2; clone_size: many; j_call: TRBJ2-3; cdr3_aa: CASSQRTSGSTDTQYF; cdr3_nt: TGTGCCAGCAGCCAGAGGACTAGCGGGAGCACAGATACGCAGTATTTT
cdr3_length: 15; v_call: TRBV7-9; d_call: NA; clone_size: few; j_call: TRBJ2-6; cdr3_aa: CASSLYTSGANVLTF; cdr3_nt: TGTGCCAGCAGCTTATATACCTCTGGGGCCAACGTCCTGACTTTC
cdr3_length: 15; v_call: TRBV5-4; d_call: TRBD2; clone_size: NA; j_call: TRBJ2-1; cdr3_aa: CASSLVAGGTNEQFF; cdr3_nt: TGTGCCAGCAGCTTGGTAGCGGGAGGTACCAATGAGCAGTTCTTC
cdr3_length: 12; v_call: TRBV11-2; d_call: NA; clone_size: NA; j_call: TRBJ1-1; cdr3_aa: CASSKRDTEAFF; cdr3_nt: TGTGCCAGCAGTAAGCGGGACACTGAAGCTTTCTTT
cdr3_length: 16; v_call: TRBV6-6; d_call: NA; clone_size: few; j_call: TRBJ2-1; cdr3_aa: CASREGGSDHNNEQFF; cdr3_nt: TGTGCCAGCAGAGAGGGGGGATCCGACCATAACAATGAGCAGTTCTTC
cdr3_length: 16; v_call: TRBV25-1; d_call: TRBD2; clone_size: few; j_call: TRBJ2-3; cdr3_aa: CASSSIVGGRRDTQYF; cdr3_nt: TGTGCCAGCAGTTCCATAGTGGGCGGGAGACGAGATACGCAGTATTTT
cdr3_length: 16; v_call: TRBV6-2/TRBV6-3; d_call: NA; clone_size: many; j_call: TRBJ2-7; cdr3_aa: CASSVASGIRFYEQYF; cdr3_nt: TGTGCCAGCAGTGTTGCCTCAGGGATTCGATTCTACGAGCAGTACTTC
cdr3_length: 16; v_call: TRBV28; d_call: TRBD2; clone_size: many; j_call: TRBJ2-1; cdr3_aa: CASSLFTSGRDNEQFF; cdr3_nt: TGTGCCAGCAGTTTATTCACTAGCGGGAGGGATAATGAGCAGTTCTTC
cdr3_length: 14; v_call: TRBV27; d_call: TRBD1; clone_size: medium-sized; j_call: TRBJ1-1; cdr3_aa: CASSLSTGGVEAFF; cdr3_nt: TGTGCCAGCAGTTTATCTACAGGGGGAGTTGAAGCTTTCTTT
cdr3_length: 16; v_call: TRBV5-6; d_call: TRBD2; clone_size: many; j_call: TRBJ2-2; cdr3_aa: CASSSGSLAEETLLFF; cdr3_nt: TGTGCCAGCAGCTCTGGCTCACTAGCGGAGGAAACCCTTCTGTTTTTT
cdr3_length: 15; v_call: TRBV5-1; d_call: NA; clone_size: many; j_call: TRBJ2-5; cdr3_aa: CASSLVGTIQETQYF; cdr3_nt: TGCGCCAGCAGCTTGGTTGGGACAATCCAAGAGACCCAGTACTTC
cdr3_length: 11; v_call: TRBV9; d_call: NA; clone_size: NA; j_call: TRBJ2-7; cdr3_aa: CASSVVYEQYF; cdr3_nt: TGTGCCAGCAGCGTCGTTTACGAGCAGTACTTC
cdr3_length: 15; v_call: TRBV27; d_call: TRBD2; clone_size: NA; j_call: TRBJ2-3; cdr3_aa: CASRYSGTSTDTQYF; cdr3_nt: TGTGCCAGCAGATATAGCGGGACTAGCACAGATACGCAGTATTTT
cdr3_length: 16; v_call: TRBV6-5; d_call: NA; clone_size: NA; j_call: TRBJ1-6; cdr3_aa: CASSYTGQPYNSPLHF; cdr3_nt: TGTGCCAGCAGTTACACCGGACAGCCCTATAATTCACCCCTCCACTTT
cdr3_length: 14; v_call: TRBV6-1; d_call: TRBD2; clone_size: many; j_call: TRBJ2-3; cdr3_aa: CAGMVSGRGDTQYF; cdr3_nt: TGTGCCGGAATGGTTAGCGGGAGGGGAGATACGCAGTATTTT
cdr3_length: 10; v_call: TRBV20-1; d_call: NA; clone_size: many; j_call: TRBJ2-7; cdr3_aa: CSAREYEQYF; cdr3_nt: TGCAGTGCTAGGGAATACGAGCAGTACTTC
cdr3_length: 13; v_call: TRBV28; d_call: NA; clone_size: NA; j_call: TRBJ2-1; cdr3_aa: CASRETRVNEQFF; cdr3_nt: TGTGCCAGCAGAGAAACTAGGGTAAATGAGCAGTTCTTC
cdr3_length: 14; v_call: TRBV14; d_call: NA; clone_size: NA; j_call: TRBJ2-1; cdr3_aa: CASSQELRNNEQFF; cdr3_nt: TGTGCCAGCAGCCAAGAGTTGAGGAACAATGAGCAGTTCTTC
cdr3_length: 15; v_call: TRBV30; d_call: NA; clone_size: NA; j_call: TRBJ2-2; cdr3_aa: CAFSPPLPNTGELFF; cdr3_nt: TGTGCCTTCTCACCCCCCCTACCCAACACCGGGGAGCTGTTTTTT
cdr3_length: 15; v_call: TRBV2; d_call: TRBD1; clone_size: many; j_call: TRBJ1-5; cdr3_aa: CASSGPTGLGQPQHF; cdr3_nt: TGTGCCAGCAGCGGACCGACAGGGTTGGGTCAGCCCCAGCATTTT
cdr3_length: 13; v_call: TRBV29-1; d_call: TRBD1; clone_size: NA; j_call: TRBJ1-4; cdr3_aa: CSVRTGGNEKLFF; cdr3_nt: TGCAGCGTTCGGACAGGGGGCAATGAAAAACTGTTTTTT
cdr3_length: 15; v_call: TRBV7-9; d_call: NA; clone_size: many; j_call: TRBJ2-4; cdr3_aa: CASSLATLAKNIQYF; cdr3_nt: TGTGCCAGCAGCTTGGCGACCTTAGCCAAAAACATTCAGTACTTC
cdr3_length: 16; v_call: TRBV7-7; d_call: TRBD2; clone_size: few; j_call: TRBJ2-1; cdr3_aa: CASSPALAGGLDEQFF; cdr3_nt: TGTGCCAGCAGCCCGGCTTTAGCGGGAGGGCTTGATGAGCAGTTCTTC
cdr3_length: 15; v_call: TRBV5-4; d_call: TRBD1; clone_size: few; j_call: TRBJ1-2; cdr3_aa: CASSSIKRDSYGYTF; cdr3_nt: TGTGCCAGCAGCTCTATCAAGAGGGACAGCTATGGCTACACCTTC
cdr3_length: 11; v_call: TRBV12-3/TRBV12-4; d_call: NA; clone_size: many; j_call: TRBJ2-3; cdr3_aa: CATGKSDTQYF; cdr3_nt: TGTGCCACGGGTAAATCAGATACGCAGTATTTT
cdr3_length: 15; v_call: TRBV7-9; d_call: TRBD2; clone_size: many; j_call: TRBJ2-5; cdr3_aa: CASTQVAGDQETQYF; cdr3_nt: TGTGCCAGCACCCAGGTAGCGGGAGACCAAGAGACCCAGTACTTC
cdr3_length: 14; v_call: TRBV24-1; d_call: TRBD1; clone_size: few; j_call: TRBJ1-5; cdr3_aa: CATSDFQGDQPQHF; cdr3_nt: TGTGCCACCAGTGATTTTCAGGGGGATCAGCCCCAGCATTTT
cdr3_length: 17; v_call: TRBV7-8; d_call: TRBD2; clone_size: few; j_call: TRBJ2-1; cdr3_aa: CASSLGLAGGSYNEQFF; cdr3_nt: TGTGCCAGCAGCTTAGGCCTAGCGGGGGGCTCCTACAATGAGCAGTTCTTC
cdr3_length: 20; v_call: TRBV7-9; d_call: NA; clone_size: NA; j_call: TRBJ2-1; cdr3_aa: CASSPLDGQNIKIYPGEQFF; cdr3_nt: TGTGCCAGCAGCCCACTCGACGGACAGAACATCAAGATCTACCCTGGAGAGCAGTTCTTC
cdr3_length: 14; v_call: TRBV18; d_call: NA; clone_size: few; j_call: TRBJ1-1; cdr3_aa: CASSPSPVTEEAFF; cdr3_nt: TGTGCCAGCTCACCATCTCCCGTTACAGAAGAAGCTTTCTTT
cdr3_length: 14; v_call: TRBV14; d_call: NA; clone_size: many; j_call: TRBJ2-4; cdr3_aa: CASSHRTAKNIQYF; cdr3_nt: TGTGCCAGCAGCCATAGGACAGCGAAAAACATTCAGTACTTC
cdr3_length: 11; v_call: TRBV5-5; d_call: NA; clone_size: many; j_call: TRBJ1-1; cdr3_aa: CASSLRTEAFF; cdr3_nt: TGTGCCAGCAGCTTGCGTACTGAAGCTTTCTTT
cdr3_length: 13; v_call: TRBV12-3/TRBV12-4; d_call: NA; clone_size: few; j_call: TRBJ1-5; cdr3_aa: CASSLAENQPQHF; cdr3_nt: TGTGCCAGCAGTTTAGCGGAAAATCAGCCCCAGCATTTT
cdr3_length: 17; v_call: TRBV19; d_call: NA; clone_size: many; j_call: TRBJ2-1; cdr3_aa: CASSTRELATTYNEQFF; cdr3_nt: TGTGCCAGTAGTACCAGAGAATTAGCCACAACCTACAATGAGCAGTTCTTC
cdr3_length: 15; v_call: TRBV9; d_call: NA; clone_size: few; j_call: TRBJ1-1; cdr3_aa: CASSVGGIMNTEAFF; cdr3_nt: TGTGCCAGCAGCGTAGGAGGGATCATGAACACTGAAGCTTTCTTT
cdr3_length: 11; v_call: TRBV7-6; d_call: NA; clone_size: few; j_call: TRBJ2-3; cdr3_aa: CASSLSLAEPF; cdr3_nt: TGTGCCAGCAGCTTATCCCTGGCCGAACCTTTT
cdr3_length: 13; v_call: TRBV5-1; d_call: NA; clone_size: many; j_call: TRBJ2-3; cdr3_aa: CASSPAGTDTQYF; cdr3_nt: TGCGCCAGCAGCCCAGCGGGCACAGATACGCAGTATTTT
cdr3_length: 17; v_call: TRBV12-3/TRBV12-4; d_call: NA; clone_size: many; j_call: TRBJ1-4; cdr3_aa: CASSFSISQTTNEKLFF; cdr3_nt: TGTGCCAGCAGTTTTTCGATATCACAGACAACTAATGAAAAACTGTTTTTT
cdr3_length: 15; v_call: TRBV7-9; d_call: NA; clone_size: many; j_call: TRBJ1-1; cdr3_aa: CASSLVGISYTEAFF; cdr3_nt: TGTGCCAGCAGCTTAGTGGGGATATCGTACACTGAAGCTTTCTTT
cdr3_length: 15; v_call: TRBV4-1; d_call: TRBD1; clone_size: NA; j_call: TRBJ2-1; cdr3_aa: CASSHLGQGTSEQFF; cdr3_nt: TGCGCCAGCAGCCATCTTGGACAGGGTACCAGTGAGCAGTTCTTC